The T cell receptor (beta chain) described here comes from a study of CD8+ T cells in alopecia areata. Overall study context: It was oral tofacitinib, at 5 to 10 mg twice daily, that treated patients received.

Treatment of the sample: oral pan-JAK inhibitor, 5-10 mg twice daily. Sequencing templates came from extracted RNA that was reverse transcribed into cDNA. Libraries were prepared by immunoSEQ multiplex PCR; TCRdb keeps only in-frame clonotypes and omits some of them. Altogether 150,000 to 200,000 clones are present, roughly 60% being singletons, with the ten largest covering over 1%. Study findings and constraints: For patients receiving tofacitinib, scalp clonality and expanded CD8+ clones among the top 100 significantly decreased. Persistence during tofacitinib was seen for many expanded lesional clones in scalp and blood.

Trimming removed 6 bases at V and 0 bases at J, with 8 bases between. The V gene's germline CDR1 is MNHNY and CDR2 SVGAGI (reference sequence). The CDR3 is 13 residues long. Regarding this clone: Its antigen is as yet unknown.

The rearrangement joins TRBV6-6 to TRBJ2-5; D may correspond to TRBD1 or TRBD2 (5 bases each). This sample comprised CD4+ T cells sorted from blood, obtained at week 24, from a patient treated with tofacitinib. The sequence was obtained from a human donor with alopecia areata. CDR3 protein: CASSRDHQETQYF. CDR3 sequence (DNA): TGTGCCAGCAGCCGGGACCACCAAGAGACCCAGTACTTC.